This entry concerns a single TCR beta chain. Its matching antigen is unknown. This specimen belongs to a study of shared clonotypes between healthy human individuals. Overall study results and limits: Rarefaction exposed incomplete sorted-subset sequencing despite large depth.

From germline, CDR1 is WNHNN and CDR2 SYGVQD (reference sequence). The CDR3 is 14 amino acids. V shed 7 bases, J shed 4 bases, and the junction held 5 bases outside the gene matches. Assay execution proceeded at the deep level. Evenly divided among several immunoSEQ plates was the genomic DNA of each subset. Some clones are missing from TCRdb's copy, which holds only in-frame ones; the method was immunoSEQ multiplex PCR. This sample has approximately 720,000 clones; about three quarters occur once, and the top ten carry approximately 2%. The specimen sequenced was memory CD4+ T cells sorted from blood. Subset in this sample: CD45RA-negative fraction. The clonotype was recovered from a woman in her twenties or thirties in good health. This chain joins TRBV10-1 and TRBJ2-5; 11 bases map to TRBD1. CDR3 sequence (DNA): TGCGCCAGCAACGGACAGGGGGCAGGAGAGACCCAGTACTTC. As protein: CASNGQGAGETQYF.